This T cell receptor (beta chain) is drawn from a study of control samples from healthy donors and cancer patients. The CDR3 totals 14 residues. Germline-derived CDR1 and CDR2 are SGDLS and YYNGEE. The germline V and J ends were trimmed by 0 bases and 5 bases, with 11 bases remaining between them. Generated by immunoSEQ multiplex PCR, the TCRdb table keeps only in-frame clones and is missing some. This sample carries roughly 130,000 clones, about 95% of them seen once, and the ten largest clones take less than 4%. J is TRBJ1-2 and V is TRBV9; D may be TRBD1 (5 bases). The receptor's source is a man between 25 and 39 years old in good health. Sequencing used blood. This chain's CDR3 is CASSVGGPTYGYTF. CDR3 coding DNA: TGTGCCAGCAGCGTAGGGGGACCGACTTATGGCTACACCTTC.